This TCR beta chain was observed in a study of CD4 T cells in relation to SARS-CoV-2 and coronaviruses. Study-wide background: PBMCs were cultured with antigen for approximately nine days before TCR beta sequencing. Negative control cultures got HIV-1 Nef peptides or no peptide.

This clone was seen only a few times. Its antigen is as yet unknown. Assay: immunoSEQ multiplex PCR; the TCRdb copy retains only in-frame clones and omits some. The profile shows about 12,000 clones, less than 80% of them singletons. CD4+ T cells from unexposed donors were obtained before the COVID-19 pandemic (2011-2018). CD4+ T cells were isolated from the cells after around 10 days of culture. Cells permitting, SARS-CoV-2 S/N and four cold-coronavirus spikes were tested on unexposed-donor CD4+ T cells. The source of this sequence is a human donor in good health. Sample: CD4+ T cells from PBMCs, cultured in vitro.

CDR3 nucleotides: TGTGCCACCAGCAGAGATCTAGCGGGAGCAGATACGCAGTATTTT. This translates into CATSRDLAGADTQYF. The chain recombines TRBV15 with TRBJ2-3, with 10 bases aligning to TRBD2. V gave up 0 bases and J gave up 4 bases; unmatched junction bases: 1. In germline, CDR1 is LNHNV, CDR2 YYDKDF (reference sequence). CDR3 size: 15 residues.